These 32 T cell receptor beta chains were all obtained from the same sample, sequenced in a study of T cell repertoires in cytomegalovirus infection (dated by TCRdb to about 2019). These reads were obtained on an Illumina HiSeq 1500. TCRdb applied fastp at Q25 and MiXCR to the public reads, then kept only in-frame beta chains. Entries are consolidated by CDR3 protein sequence, retaining the most common genes and DNA. This sample is represented by a few hundred thousand distinct CDR3 sequences; more than 9% of them were singletons. Of the sample, roughly 4% is held by the ten largest clones. Sequenced sample: PBMCs. The receptors derive from a human donor in good health (CMV status not recorded). Some clones in this sample may be carry-over from other donors' samples.

This clonotype was counted a few times. The J gene is TRBJ1-1, the V gene TRBV19; D gene ambiguous. Trimming shortened V by 6 bases and J by 3 bases, and 17 bases separated the two germline ends. Germline lookup yields CDR1 LNHDA and CDR2 SQIVND (reference sequence). CDR3 length: 15 amino acids. CDR3 protein: CASRTLYGGDTEAFF. CDR3 sequence (DNA): TGTGCCAGTAGAACACTTTATGGTGGGGACACTGAAGCTTTCTTT.

This rearrangement joins TRBV7-2 to TRBJ2-1; 7 bases fit TRBD2. With 7 bases clipped from V and 8 bases from J, the junction kept 8 bases outside the gene matches. CDR1 is SGHTA and CDR2 is FQGNSA in the germline V gene. This CDR3 has 13 amino acids. The CDR3 sequence is CASKSSGVDEQFF. The CDR3, as DNA: TGTGCCAGCAAAAGCAGCGGGGTCGATGAGCAGTTCTTC.

Of note for this clonotype: Germline is not matched at one junction end, which may reflect a read error. The chain carries TRBV12-3 or TRBV12-4 and TRBJ1-4; D remains unclear. The length of the CDR3 is 12 residues. CDR3 in DNA: TGTGCCAGCAGCAGCGACAATGAAAATCTGTTTTTT. As protein: CASSSDNENLFF.

This clonotype has a handful of counts. V is TRBV7-2 and J is TRBJ1-1; D possibly corresponds to TRBD1 (6 bases). This CDR3 comprises 15 residues. Germline V lookup: CDR1 SGHTA, CDR2 FQGNSA. Trimming shortened V by 1 base and J by 5 bases, and 14 bases separated the two germline ends. The CDR3 DNA reads TGTGCCAGCAGCTTAGACAGGGTCCCCAGGACTGAAGCTTTCTTT. It specifies CASSLDRVPRTEAFF.

The chain couples TRBV7-4 to TRBJ1-6; TRBD1 is a possible D gene (6 bases). V shed 7 bases and J shed 6 bases, with 10 bases lying between them. The CDR3 is made up of 13 amino acids. Germline-derived CDR1 and CDR2 are SGHVT and SQSDAQ. The chain's CDR3 is CASNRGPNSPLHF. For the CDR3, the DNA is TGTGCCAGCAACCGGGGGCCTAATTCACCCCTCCACTTT. Full variable domain (remainder filled in from reference TRBV7-4 and TRBJ1-6): GAGVSQSPRYKVAKRGRDVALRCDSISGHVTLYWYRQTLGQGSEVLTYSQSDAQRDKSGRPSGRFSAERPERSVSTLKIQRTEQGDSAVYLCASNRGPNSPLHFGNGTRLTVT.

V gene TRBV12-3 or TRBV12-4 combines with J gene TRBJ1-1; D unclear. The V end was cut by 0 bases, the J end by 1 base, with 6 bases between. This CDR3 has 14 residues. CDR3: CASSLAPQNTEAFF. The DNA for the CDR3 is TGTGCCAGCAGTTTAGCGCCACAGAACACTGAAGCTTTCTTT.

This clonotype turned up a few times. The CDR3 DNA reads TGTGCCAGCAGCCCGACCGGCGGGATCCCCTCCTACGAGCAGTACTTC. Protein: CASSPTGGIPSYEQYF. The rearrangement links TRBV7-6 to TRBJ2-7; perhaps TRBD2 as D (6 bases). V lost 5 bases to trimming and J lost 0 bases, with 17 bases between them. Germline V gives CDR1 SGHVS, CDR2 FNYEAQ. The CDR3 length is 16 residues.

V is TRBV20-1 and J is TRBJ2-7, with 7 bases identical to TRBD2. The V gene end was trimmed by 1 base and the J gene end by 3 bases; junction bases not matched to a gene: 15. Germline V gene sequence: CDR1 DFQATT, CDR2 SNEGSKA (reference sequence). The length of the CDR3 is 17 residues. Written as DNA, the CDR3 is TGCAGTGCTAGAGCCCCCCTTACTAGCGCGAACTACTACGAGCAGTACTTC. Residues: CSARAPLTSANYYEQYF.

This clonotype was recorded many times. The chain joins TRBV6-6 to TRBJ2-7; unclear D gene. The CDR3 spans 15 residues. Germline values: CDR1 MNHNY, CDR2 SVGAGI (reference sequence). Deletions cut 5 bases from V and 0 bases from J, with 14 bases between. The CDR3 sequence is CASSTPTLSSYEQYF. The CDR3 nucleotides are TGTGCCAGCAGTACTCCCACTCTTAGCTCCTACGAGCAGTACTTC.

The J gene is TRBJ2-3, the V gene TRBV6-2 or TRBV6-3; TRBD2 matches at 7 bases. The CDR3 is 17 amino acids. Losses at the gene ends were 8 bases for V and 2 bases for J; bases not matched to a gene: 16. Germline CDR1 reads MNHEY; CDR2 reads SVGEGT. The CDR3: CASYRRGASGVTDTQYF. The CDR3 coding sequence is TGTGCCAGCTACAGACGTGGAGCGAGCGGGGTCACAGATACGCAGTATTTT.

This clonotype was observed many times. The V call is TRBV7-8, the J call TRBJ2-5; 7 bases agree with TRBD2. Trimming cost V 1 base and J 3 bases; bases outside gene matches: 2. There are 14 residues in the CDR3. Germline lookup yields CDR1 SGHVS and CDR2 FQNEAQ. CDR3 loop: CASSLESGEETQYF. Here the CDR3 DNA reads TGTGCCAGCAGCTTAGAGAGCGGGGAAGAGACCCAGTACTTC.

This clonotype was detected only a few times. The rearrangement joins TRBV14 to TRBJ2-4; D unclear. The V and J ends lost 5 bases and 12 bases respectively, with 17 bases between them. Germline V gives CDR1 SGHDN, CDR2 FVKESK. This CDR3 spans 13 amino acids. CDR3 coding DNA: TGTGCCAGCAGCTCCGTAGCCCGGGCTGCTCAGTACTTC. Protein product: CASSSVARAAQYF.

This clonotype occurred many times. CDR3 sequence (DNA): TGTGCCAGCAGCAAAGGGACAGCCGCTAACTATGGCTACACCTTC. Residues: CASSKGTAANYGYTF. The genes are TRBV5-4 and TRBJ1-2; 7 nucleotides align to TRBD1. The CDR3 is 15 residues long. V trimming: 4 bases; J trimming: 0 bases; junction bases outside the gene matches: 6. The germline V gene has CDR1 SGHNT and CDR2 YYREEE (reference sequence).

This clonotype was found many times. The rearrangement joins TRBV27 to TRBJ2-3; weak D call: TRBD1 (6 bases). The CDR3 has 19 residues. Germline V gene data show CDR1 as MNHEY and CDR2 as SMNVEV (reference sequence). The V end was cut by 3 bases, the J end by 1 base, with 23 bases between. The CDR3 bases are TGTGCCAGCAGTTTGAAGAAACTTTACAGGGTCGGTGGCACAGATACGCAGTATTTT. Encoded protein: CASSLKKLYRVGGTDTQYF.

On this clonotype: A read error is possible here, since a much larger clone lies one base away. The chain carries TRBV7-9 and TRBJ2-3; maybe TRBD1 (5 bases). Germline V gene sequence: CDR1 SEHNR, CDR2 FQNEAQ (reference sequence). The CDR3 covers 13 residues. The CDR3 sequence is CASSDRSADTRYF. DNA for the CDR3: TGTGCCAGCAGCGACAGATCCGCAGATACGCGGTATTTT.

Many counts were recorded for this clonotype. The chain uses TRBV11-2 and TRBJ2-7; TRBD2 agrees at 8 bases. Germline CDR1 SGHAT, CDR2 FQNNGV. The CDR3 totals 15 residues. V shed 5 bases and J 3 bases; nucleotides not matched to a gene: 9. CDR3 sequence: CASSAQAGVFYEQYF. CDR3 nucleotides: TGTGCCAGCAGCGCGCAAGCGGGGGTGTTCTACGAGCAGTACTTC. Full variable domain (missing parts from reference TRBV11-2 and TRBJ2-7): EAGVAQSPRYKIIEKRQSVAFWCNPISGHATLYWYQQILGQGPKLLIQFQNNGVVDDSQLPKDRFSAERLKGVDSTLKIQPAKLEDSAVYLCASSAQAGVFYEQYFGPGTRLTVT.

This clonotype was detected ten times or more. The genes are TRBV7-9 and TRBJ1-5; the match to TRBD1 covers 8 bases. V trimming: 1 base; J trimming: 6 bases; junction bases outside the gene matches: 8. Germline lookup yields CDR1 SEHNR and CDR2 FQNEAQ (reference sequence). The CDR3 sequence is 16 residues long. CDR3 region: CASSLGQGLMRQPQHF. CDR3 coding DNA: TGTGCCAGCAGCTTAGGACAGGGGCTAATGCGTCAGCCCCAGCATTTT. The whole variable domain, remainder taken from reference TRBV7-9 and TRBJ1-5, is DTGVSQNPRHKITKRGQNVTFRCDPISEHNRLYWYRQTLGQGPEFLTYFQNEAQLEKSRLLSDRFSAERPKGSFSTLEIQRTEQGDSAMYLCASSLGQGLMRQPQHFGDGTRLSIL.

Points on this clonotype: One base away lies a much larger clone, so this may be a sequencing read error. The chain couples TRBV7-2 to TRBJ1-1; the D is unclear. Germline loops: CDR1 SGHTA, CDR2 FQGNSA. With 1 base removed from V and 11 bases from J, the gap between germline ends came to 14 bases. The CDR3 has 13 amino acids. CDR3 region: CASSLEVVSPAFF. CDR3 coding DNA: TGTGCCAGCAGCTTAGAGGTAGTTTCACCGGCTTTCTTT.

This clonotype was recorded many times. The rearrangement joins TRBV7-8 to TRBJ2-1; either TRBD1 or TRBD2 may supply D (6 bases each). CDR3 length equals 14 residues. V was cut by 5 bases and J by 8 bases, with 16 bases left in between. The V gene's germline CDR1 is SGHVS and CDR2 FQNEAQ. The CDR3 DNA follows: TGTGCCAGCAGCCTCAGAGGGGGGTGGGATGAGCAGTTCTTC. Protein sequence: CASSLRGGWDEQFF.

This clonotype showed up just a few times. V and J are TRBV19 and TRBJ1-2; 8 bases match TRBD1. Germline V CDR1 and CDR2: LNHDA, SQIVND (reference sequence). V gave up 6 bases and J gave up 12 bases; unmatched junction bases: 9. CDR3 length: 12 residues. CDR3 DNA: TGTGCCAGTAGCAGGACAGGGAGTGTGAACACCTTC. This sequence encodes CASSRTGSVNTF. Looking up the rest from reference TRBV19 and TRBJ1-2 gives the full variable domain: DGGITQSPKYLFRKEGQNVTLSCEQNLNHDAMYWYRQDPGQGLRLIYYSQIVNDFQKGDIAEGYSVSREKKESFPLTVTSAQKNPTAFYLCASSRTGSVNTFGSGTRLTVV.

This chain uses TRBV4-3 with TRBJ2-1, with D possibly matching TRBD1 (5 bases). The germline CDR1 and CDR2 sequences are LGHNA and YSLEER. The V end was cut by 5 bases, the J end by 0 bases, with 14 bases between. The CDR3 totals 16 residues. For the CDR3, the DNA is TGCGCCAGCAGCGGACAACCATCCAGCTCCTACAATGAGCAGTTCTTC. It is translated as CASSGQPSSSYNEQFF.

This clonotype was found a few times. The chain has TRBV20-1 and TRBJ1-6; D is undetermined. V was trimmed by 3 bases and J by 6 bases, leaving 18 bases between them. Germline V lookup: CDR1 DFQATT, CDR2 SNEGSKA (reference sequence). The CDR3 length is 16 residues. The CDR3 coding sequence is TGCAGTGCTAGCCGTGCCGAAGGGCCGGTTAATTCACCCCTCCACTTT. Protein sequence: CSASRAEGPVNSPLHF.

This clonotype was observed many times. This chain uses TRBV12-3 or TRBV12-4 with TRBJ1-1, with 9 nucleotides matching TRBD1. V was clipped by 4 bases and J by 4 bases; unmatched bases: 10. This CDR3 has 16 amino acids. CDR3 sequence reads: CASSSPPGQGPTEAFF. CDR3 bases: TGTGCCAGCAGTTCTCCCCCGGGACAGGGACCCACTGAAGCTTTCTTT.

V and J are TRBV5-6 and TRBJ2-1; 8 nucleotides agree with TRBD2. CDR3 size: 19 residues. CDR1 is SGHDT, CDR2 YYEEEE, per germline. V gave up 3 bases and J gave up 0 bases; unmatched junction bases: 14. CDR3 sequence reads: CASSSLTGGAFDSYNEQFF. In DNA form, the CDR3 reads TGTGCCAGCAGCTCTCTAACCGGGGGGGCCTTTGACTCCTACAATGAGCAGTTCTTC.

The rearrangement uses TRBV5-1 and TRBJ1-1; D is undetermined. The CDR3 consists of 13 residues. V shed 6 bases and J shed 1 base, with 10 bases lying between them. The V gene's germline CDR1 is SGHRS and CDR2 YFSETQ. CDR3 coding DNA: TGCGCCAGCAAATTAACACCGAACACTGAAGCTTTCTTT. Translation gives CASKLTPNTEAFF.

The rearrangement links TRBV20-1 to TRBJ1-4; TRBD1 might be the D (5 bases). The CDR3 covers 17 residues. The germline V gene has CDR1 DFQATT and CDR2 SNEGSKA (reference sequence). Trimming shortened V by 0 bases and J by 0 bases, and 14 bases separated the two germline ends. DNA for the CDR3: TGCAGTGCTAGAGATGTTATAGGGGCGGCAACTAATGAAAAACTGTTTTTT. Protein sequence: CSARDVIGAATNEKLFF.

The sample holds a few counts of this clonotype. The DNA of the CDR3 is TGTGCCAGCAGCTTTAAGGACATTGAAGCTTTCTTT. It specifies CASSFKDIEAFF. The chain couples TRBV7-9 to TRBJ1-1; tentative D call: TRBD1 (5 bases). The ends were cut back, 3 bases at V and 7 bases at J, with 9 bases in the middle. This CDR3 contains 12 residues. Germline assignment: CDR1 SEHNR and CDR2 FQNEAQ (reference sequence).

This clonotype has only a few counts. This sequence joins TRBV7-9 and TRBJ1-4, with D tentatively TRBD1 (5 bases). V shed 0 bases and J shed 5 bases, with 13 bases lying between them. Looked up from germline, CDR1 is SEHNR and CDR2 is FQNEAQ (reference sequence). This CDR3 spans 16 amino acids. The CDR3 nucleotides are TGTGCCAGCAGCTTAGCTGGGGGGATTCCAAATGAAAAACTGTTTTTT. It translates to CASSLAGGIPNEKLFF.

The rearrangement links TRBV4-1 to TRBJ2-7, with D perhaps TRBD1 (7 bases). Germline values: CDR1 MGHRA, CDR2 YSYEKL. V lost 0 bases, J lost 4 bases, and 16 bases lay in between. The CDR3 spans 16 residues. DNA for the CDR3: TGCGCCAGCAGCCAAGACTCAGGGGGGAGATCTTACGAGCAGTACTTC. This translates into CASSQDSGGRSYEQYF.

This clonotype was detected only a few times. The rearrangement links TRBV20-1 to TRBJ1-1, with a weak D call TRBD1 (5 bases). V was cut by 0 bases and J by 1 base, with 18 bases left in between. The germline V gene encodes CDR1 DFQATT and CDR2 SNEGSKA (reference sequence). The length of the CDR3 is 17 residues. The chain's CDR3 is CSARDHGGGGRNTEAFF. CDR3 coding DNA: TGCAGTGCTAGAGATCACGGCGGGGGAGGGAGGAACACTGAAGCTTTCTTT.

The chain couples TRBV7-4 to TRBJ2-5, with TRBD1 identical over 8 bases. V was clipped by 0 bases and J by 5 bases; unmatched bases: 5. Germline assignment: CDR1 SGHVT and CDR2 SQSDAQ. The CDR3 has 15 amino acids. Written as DNA, the CDR3 is TGTGCCAGCAGCTTAGCGACAGGGGAGAGGGAGACCCAGTACTTC. As protein: CASSLATGERETQYF.

The chain links TRBV19 to TRBJ1-1; TRBD1 matches 7 bases. Germline CDR1 LNHDA, CDR2 SQIVND (reference sequence). CDR3 size: 14 residues. V lost 1 base, J lost 8 bases, and 7 bases stayed unmatched. CDR3 amino acids: CASSIGRTGSEAFF. The CDR3 DNA reads TGTGCCAGTAGTATAGGTCGGACAGGATCAGAAGCTTTCTTT. The full variable domain, its missing parts supplied by reference TRBV19 and TRBJ1-1, is DGGITQSPKYLFRKEGQNVTLSCEQNLNHDAMYWYRQDPGQGLRLIYYSQIVNDFQKGDIAEGYSVSREKKESFPLTVTSAQKNPTAFYLCASSIGRTGSEAFFGQGTRLTVV.